This T cell receptor beta chain was obtained from a study of T cell repertoires in cytomegalovirus infection (dated by TCRdb to about 2019). As for the study more broadly: Because public TCR beta signatures pointed to carriage of CMV infection together with the matching HLA type, the HLA type of each donor mattered for the analysis. Broad study findings and their caveats: In the ex vivo response, HLA-C-restricted CMV-specific TCR beta clonotypes were dominant, and in two of eight donors the single most frequent clonotype came from this HLA-C-restricted group. In both this cohort and an independent cohort of some 380 donors, the cumulative frequency of public TCR beta family members distinguished carriers of CMV infection plus the relevant HLA type.

As for this clonotype: There is no known antigen for this receptor. One base away there is no much larger clone; base qualities are not given.

The run used an Illumina HiSeq 1500. Starting from the raw public reads, TCRdb applied fastp trimming at Q25, assembled clones with MiXCR and retained in-frame beta chains. When rows share a CDR3 protein, they turn into one entry using the most common DNA and genes. The sample table holds around 450,000 distinct CDR3 sequences, of which approximately 33% were seen once. The ten biggest clones cover about 13% of the sample. The sequencing input was PBMCs. The source is a human donor in good health (CMV status not recorded). Some clones in this sample may be carry-over from other donors' samples.

The sequenced DNA is TGTGCCAGCAGTTACTCTGAGGCAGGGCGAGGCTATGGCTACACCTTC. Its protein product is CASSYSEAGRGYGYTF. This chain is built from TRBV6-6 and TRBJ1-2, with a tentative D gene TRBD1 over 5 matching bases. The CDR3 covers 16 residues, taking in both the cysteine and the phenylalanine. Only CDR3 DNA remains: 48 bases, in frame from the first base. V is reduced by 0 bases and J by 4 bases, leaving a spacing of 15 bases between them. According to the germline V gene (reference sequence), CDR1 reads MNHNY and CDR2 reads SVGAGI.